One T cell receptor beta chain is described in this entry. The table came from immunoSEQ multiplex PCR; TCRdb's copy has only in-frame clones and leaves some out. The sample comprises about 89,000 clones, around 94% of which are singletons, and more than 0.2% rests with the top ten. The sample belongs to a study of technical replicates of blood from a few donors. With V trimmed by 4 bases and J by 1 base, 5 bases remained unmatched. CDR3 length: 16 residues. Germline V lookup: CDR1 SEHNR, CDR2 FQNEAQ (reference sequence). The chain joins TRBV7-9 to TRBJ2-1; TRBD1 agrees at 9 bases. This TCR came from a human donor in good health. Sequencing was performed on T cells isolated from PBMCs. Written as DNA, the CDR3 is TGTGCCAGCAGCTCTGCGGACAGGGGATCCTACAATGAGCAGTTCTTC. Translating it yields CASSSADRGSYNEQFF.